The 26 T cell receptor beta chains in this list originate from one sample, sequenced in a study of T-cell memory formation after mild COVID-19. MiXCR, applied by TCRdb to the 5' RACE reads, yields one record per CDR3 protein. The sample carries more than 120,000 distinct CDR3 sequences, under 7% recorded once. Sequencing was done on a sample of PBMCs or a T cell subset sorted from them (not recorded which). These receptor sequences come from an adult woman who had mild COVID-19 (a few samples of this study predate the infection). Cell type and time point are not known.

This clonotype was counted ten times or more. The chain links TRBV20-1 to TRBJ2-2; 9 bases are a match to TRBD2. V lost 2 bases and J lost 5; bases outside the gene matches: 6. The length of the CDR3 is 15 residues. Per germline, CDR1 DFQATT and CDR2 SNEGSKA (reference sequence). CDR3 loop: CSARHSGSGTGELFF. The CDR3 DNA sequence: TGCAGTGCTAGACATAGCGGGAGTGGGACCGGGGAGCTGTTTTTT.

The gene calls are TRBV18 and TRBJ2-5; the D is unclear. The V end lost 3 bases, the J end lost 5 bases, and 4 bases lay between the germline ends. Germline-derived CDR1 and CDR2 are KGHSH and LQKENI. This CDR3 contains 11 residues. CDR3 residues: CASSPWETQYF. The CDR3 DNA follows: TGTGCCAGCTCACCGTGGGAGACCCAGTACTTC.

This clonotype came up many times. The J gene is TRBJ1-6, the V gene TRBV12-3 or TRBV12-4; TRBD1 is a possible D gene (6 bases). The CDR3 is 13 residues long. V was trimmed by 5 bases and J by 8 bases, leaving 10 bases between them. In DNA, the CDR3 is TGTGCCAGCAGTCCGGACAGAGATTCACCCCTCCACTTT. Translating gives CASSPDRDSPLHF.

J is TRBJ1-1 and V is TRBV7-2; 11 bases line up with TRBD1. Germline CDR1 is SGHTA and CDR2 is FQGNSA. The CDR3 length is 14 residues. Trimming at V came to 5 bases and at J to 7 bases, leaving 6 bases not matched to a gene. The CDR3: CASSRTGGWVEAFF. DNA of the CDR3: TGTGCCAGCAGCCGGACAGGGGGCTGGGTTGAAGCTTTCTTT.

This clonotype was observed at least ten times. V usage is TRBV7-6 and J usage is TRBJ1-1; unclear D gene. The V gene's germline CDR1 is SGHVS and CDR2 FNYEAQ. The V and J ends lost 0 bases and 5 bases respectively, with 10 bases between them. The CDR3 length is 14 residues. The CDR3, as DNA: TGTGCCAGCAGCTTAGCGCTCGGGCAAACTGAAGCTTTCTTT. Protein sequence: CASSLALGQTEAFF.

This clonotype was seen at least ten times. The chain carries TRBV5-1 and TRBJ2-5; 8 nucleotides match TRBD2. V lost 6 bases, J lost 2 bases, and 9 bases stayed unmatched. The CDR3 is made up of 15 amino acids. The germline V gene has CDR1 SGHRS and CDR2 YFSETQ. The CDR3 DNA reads TGCGCCAGCACGGCGGGGGGACTGCCTCAAGAGACCCAGTACTTC. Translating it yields CASTAGGLPQETQYF.

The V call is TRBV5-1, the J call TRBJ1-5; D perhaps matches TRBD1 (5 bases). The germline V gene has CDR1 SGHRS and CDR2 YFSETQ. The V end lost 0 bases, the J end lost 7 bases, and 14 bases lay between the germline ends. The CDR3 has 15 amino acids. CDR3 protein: CASSLGGGSGQPQHF. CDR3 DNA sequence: TGCGCCAGCAGCTTGGGGGGGGGTTCGGGACAGCCCCAGCATTTT.

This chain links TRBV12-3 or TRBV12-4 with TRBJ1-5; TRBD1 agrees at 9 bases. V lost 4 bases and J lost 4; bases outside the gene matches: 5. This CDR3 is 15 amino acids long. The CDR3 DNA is TGTGCCAGCAGTTATGACAGGGGGTCTAATCAGCCCCAGCATTTT. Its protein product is CASSYDRGSNQPQHF.

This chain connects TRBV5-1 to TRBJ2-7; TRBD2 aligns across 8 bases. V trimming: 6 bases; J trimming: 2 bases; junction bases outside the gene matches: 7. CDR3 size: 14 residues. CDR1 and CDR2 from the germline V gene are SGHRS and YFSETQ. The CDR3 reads CASMNSGNPYEQYF. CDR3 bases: TGCGCCAGCATGAATAGCGGGAACCCCTACGAGCAGTACTTC.

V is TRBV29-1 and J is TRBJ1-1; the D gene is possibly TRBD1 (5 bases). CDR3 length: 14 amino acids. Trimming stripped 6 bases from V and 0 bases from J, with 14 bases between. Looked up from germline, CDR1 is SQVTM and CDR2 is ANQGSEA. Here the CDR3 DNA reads TGCAGCGTACGGCCAGGGAACATGAACACTGAAGCTTTCTTT. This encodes CSVRPGNMNTEAFF.

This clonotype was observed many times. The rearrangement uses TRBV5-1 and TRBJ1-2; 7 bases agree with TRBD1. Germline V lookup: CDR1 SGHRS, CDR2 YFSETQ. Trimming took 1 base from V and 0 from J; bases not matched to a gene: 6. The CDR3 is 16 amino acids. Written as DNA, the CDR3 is TGCGCCAGCAGCTTGTCGACAGGGAACCCTAACTATGGCTACACCTTC. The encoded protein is CASSLSTGNPNYGYTF. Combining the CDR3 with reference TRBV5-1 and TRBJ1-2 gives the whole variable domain KAGVTQTPRYLIKTRGQQVTLSCSPISGHRSVSWYQQTPGQGLQFLFEYFSETQRNKGNFPGRFSGRQFSNSRSEMNVSTLELGDSALYLCASSLSTGNPNYGYTFGSGTRLTVV.

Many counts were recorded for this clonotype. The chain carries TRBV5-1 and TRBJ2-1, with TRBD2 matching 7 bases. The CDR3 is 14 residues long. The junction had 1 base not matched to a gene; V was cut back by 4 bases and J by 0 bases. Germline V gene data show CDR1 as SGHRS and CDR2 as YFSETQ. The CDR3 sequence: CASSPGGSYNEQFF. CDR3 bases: TGCGCCAGCAGCCCGGGAGGCTCCTACAATGAGCAGTTCTTC.

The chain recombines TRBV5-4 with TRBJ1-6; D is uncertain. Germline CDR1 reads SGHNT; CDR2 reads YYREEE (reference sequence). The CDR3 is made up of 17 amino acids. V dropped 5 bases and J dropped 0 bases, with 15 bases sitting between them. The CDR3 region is CASRMEGAGSYNSPLHF. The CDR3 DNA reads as TGTGCCAGCAGAATGGAGGGTGCCGGCTCCTATAATTCACCCCTCCACTTT.

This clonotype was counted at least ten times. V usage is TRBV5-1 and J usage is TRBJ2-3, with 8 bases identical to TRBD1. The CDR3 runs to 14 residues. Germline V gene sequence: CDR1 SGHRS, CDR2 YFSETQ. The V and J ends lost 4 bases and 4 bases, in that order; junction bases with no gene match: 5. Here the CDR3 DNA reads TGCGCCAGCAGCACCGACAGGGGATCAGATACGCAGTATTTT. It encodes CASSTDRGSDTQYF.

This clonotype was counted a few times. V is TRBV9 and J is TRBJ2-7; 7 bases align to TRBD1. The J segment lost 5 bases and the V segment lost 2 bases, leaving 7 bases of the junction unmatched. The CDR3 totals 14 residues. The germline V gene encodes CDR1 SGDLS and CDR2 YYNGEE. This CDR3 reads CASSVTGAPNEQYF. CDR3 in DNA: TGTGCCAGCAGCGTTACAGGGGCCCCAAACGAGCAGTACTTC.

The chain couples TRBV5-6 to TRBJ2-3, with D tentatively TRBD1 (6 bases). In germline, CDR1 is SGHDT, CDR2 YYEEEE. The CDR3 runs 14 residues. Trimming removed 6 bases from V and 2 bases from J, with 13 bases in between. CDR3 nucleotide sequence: TGTGCCAGCACTCGAGGGGGATACACAGATACGCAGTATTTT. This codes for CASTRGGYTDTQYF.

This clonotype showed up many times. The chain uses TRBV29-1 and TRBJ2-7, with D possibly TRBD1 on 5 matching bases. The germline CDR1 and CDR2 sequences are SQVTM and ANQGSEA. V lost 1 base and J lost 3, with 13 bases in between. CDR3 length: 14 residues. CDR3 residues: CSVEVKGAGYEQYF. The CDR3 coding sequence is TGCAGCGTTGAAGTAAAAGGGGCCGGCTACGAGCAGTACTTC.

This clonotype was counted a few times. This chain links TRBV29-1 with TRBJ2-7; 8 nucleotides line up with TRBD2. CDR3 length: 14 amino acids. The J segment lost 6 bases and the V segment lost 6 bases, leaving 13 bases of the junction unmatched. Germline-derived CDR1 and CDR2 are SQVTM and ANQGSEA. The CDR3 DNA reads TGCAGCGTCCGGGCCCAGCGGGAGTTGTTCGAGCAGTACTTC. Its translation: CSVRAQRELFEQYF.

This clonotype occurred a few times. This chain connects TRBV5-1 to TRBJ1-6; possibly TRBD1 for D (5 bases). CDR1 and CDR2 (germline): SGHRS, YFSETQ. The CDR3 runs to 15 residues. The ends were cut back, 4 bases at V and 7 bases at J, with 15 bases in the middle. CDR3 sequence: CASSAGVGLNSPLHF. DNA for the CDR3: TGCGCCAGCAGCGCGGGGGTGGGCCTAAATTCACCCCTCCACTTT.

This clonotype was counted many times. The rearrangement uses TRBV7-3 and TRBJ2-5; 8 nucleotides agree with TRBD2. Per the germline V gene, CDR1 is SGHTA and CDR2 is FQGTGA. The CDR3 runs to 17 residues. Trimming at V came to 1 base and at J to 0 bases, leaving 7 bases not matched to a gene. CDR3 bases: TGTGCCAGCAGCTTAAGAGGGGCGGGAGGTTACCAAGAGACCCAGTACTTC. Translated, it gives CASSLRGAGGYQETQYF.

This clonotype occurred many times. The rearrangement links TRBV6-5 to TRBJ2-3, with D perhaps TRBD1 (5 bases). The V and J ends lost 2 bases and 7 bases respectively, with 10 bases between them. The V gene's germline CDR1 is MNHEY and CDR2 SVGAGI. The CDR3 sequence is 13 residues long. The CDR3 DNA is TGTGCCAGCAGTTACCAGGGTACTAATACGCAGTATTTT. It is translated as CASSYQGTNTQYF.

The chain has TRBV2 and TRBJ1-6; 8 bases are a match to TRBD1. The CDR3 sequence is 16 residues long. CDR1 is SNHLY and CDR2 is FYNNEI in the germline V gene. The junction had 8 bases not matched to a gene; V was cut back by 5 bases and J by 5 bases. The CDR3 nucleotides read TGTGCCAGCAGTTTGGACAGGGTGGTAAATAATTCACCCCTCCACTTT. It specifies CASSLDRVVNNSPLHF. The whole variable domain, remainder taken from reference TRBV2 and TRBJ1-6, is EPEVTQTPSHQVTQMGQEVILRCVPISNHLYFYWYRQILGQKVEFLVSFYNNEISEKSEIFDDQFSVERPDGSNFTLKIRSTKLEDSAMYFCASSLDRVVNNSPLHFGNGTRLTVT.

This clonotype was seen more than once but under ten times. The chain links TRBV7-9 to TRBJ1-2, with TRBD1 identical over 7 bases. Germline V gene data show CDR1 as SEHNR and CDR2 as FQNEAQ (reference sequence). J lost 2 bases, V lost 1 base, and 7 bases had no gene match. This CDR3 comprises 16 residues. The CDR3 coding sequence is TGTGCCAGCAGCTTAGGGTGGGACAGAACAAACTATGGCTACACCTTC. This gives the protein CASSLGWDRTNYGYTF.

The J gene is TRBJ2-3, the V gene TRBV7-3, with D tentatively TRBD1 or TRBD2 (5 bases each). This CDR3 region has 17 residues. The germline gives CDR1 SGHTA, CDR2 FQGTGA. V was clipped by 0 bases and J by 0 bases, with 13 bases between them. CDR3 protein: CASSLTSAGSSTDTQYF. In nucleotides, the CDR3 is TGTGCCAGCAGCTTAACGTCTGCAGGGAGTAGCACAGATACGCAGTATTTT.

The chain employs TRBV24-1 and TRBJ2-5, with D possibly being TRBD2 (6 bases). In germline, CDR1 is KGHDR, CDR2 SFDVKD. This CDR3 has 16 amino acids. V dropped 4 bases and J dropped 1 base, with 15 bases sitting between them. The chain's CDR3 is CATSDVLAGPQETQYF. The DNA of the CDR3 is TGTGCCACCAGTGACGTACTAGCCGGTCCCCAAGAGACCCAGTACTTC.

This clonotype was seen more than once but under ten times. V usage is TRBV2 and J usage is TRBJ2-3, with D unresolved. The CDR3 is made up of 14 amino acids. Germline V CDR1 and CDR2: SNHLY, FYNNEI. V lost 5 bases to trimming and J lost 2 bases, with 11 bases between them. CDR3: CASSLLEVTDTQYF. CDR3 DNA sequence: TGTGCCAGCAGTCTTCTAGAGGTCACAGATACGCAGTATTTT.